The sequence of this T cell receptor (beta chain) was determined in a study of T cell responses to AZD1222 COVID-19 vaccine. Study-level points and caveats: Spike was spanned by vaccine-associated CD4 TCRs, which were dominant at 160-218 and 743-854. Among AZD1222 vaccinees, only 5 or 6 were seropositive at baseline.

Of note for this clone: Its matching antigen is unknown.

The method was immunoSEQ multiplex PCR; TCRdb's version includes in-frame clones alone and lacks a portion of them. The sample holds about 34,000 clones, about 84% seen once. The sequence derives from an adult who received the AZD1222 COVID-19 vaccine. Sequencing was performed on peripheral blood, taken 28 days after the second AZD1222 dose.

The CDR3: CASSEFGGGPRNEQFF. DNA for the CDR3: TGTGCCAGCAGTGAATTTGGGGGGGGACCGAGAAATGAGCAGTTCTTC. The chain joins TRBV25-1 to TRBJ2-1, with 7 bases aligning to TRBD2. With 1 base clipped from V and 7 bases from J, the junction kept 10 bases outside the gene matches. Germline V gives CDR1 MGHDK, CDR2 SYGVNS. The CDR3 sequence is 16 residues long. The entire variable domain, with the rest obtained from reference TRBV25-1 and TRBJ2-1, is as follows: EADIYQTPRYLVIGTGKKITLECSQTMGHDKMYWYQQDPGMELHLIHYSYGVNSTEKGDLSSESTVSRIRTEHFPLTLESARPSHTSQYLCASSEFGGGPRNEQFFGPGTRLTVL.